A selection of T cell receptor beta chains follows, all from one sample in a study of early T cells in non-severe SARS-CoV-2 infection. TCRdb recomputed calls from the 5' RACE reads with MiXCR, one row per CDR3 protein. The data hold tens of thousands of distinct CDR3 sequences, with under 9.5% observed a single time. Input material: whole blood. The receptors were gathered from an adult who was a healthcare worker with PCR-confirmed SARS-CoV-2 infection or an uninfected control (not recorded which). CDR3s include the opening cysteine and the closing phenylalanine or tryptophan. Fields, in order: CDR3 protein, V gene, CDR3 length.

CASSLGQNYGYTF | TRBV7-9 | 13
CASSLGGGSRKLFF | TRBV13 | 14
CASSLGPLAGGGEQFF | TRBV7-8 | 16
CASSIRGGGETQYF | TRBV5-4 | 14
CASSRGRITQYF | TRBV11-2 | 12
CASTLVAETYEQYF | TRBV7-9 | 14
CASSNLYEQYF | TRBV7-2 | 11
CASSLGDIDPYNEQFF | TRBV11-2 | 16
CASSFRGRPPNYGYTF | TRBV5-1 | 16
CASSFSVAGNTIYF | TRBV7-9 | 14
CASSLLGAGANVLTF | TRBV5-1 | 15
CASSLEALAGVVNEQFF | TRBV5-1 | 17
CASSLAGLQGAIGLTF | TRBV7-2 | 16
CSVEGGDTQYF | TRBV29-1 | 11
CSARDLGGNVILSYNEQFF | TRBV20-1 | 19
CASSPLAGVPYNEQFF | TRBV7-3 | 16
CASSIKPSTDTQYF | TRBV21-1 | 14
CASSTQTQAYEQYF | TRBV7-9 | 14
CVSFEGTGNTEAFF | TRBV18 | 14
CASRRLAGVSYEQYF | TRBV6-2/TRBV6-3 | 15
CASSLGQFNEKLFF | TRBV5-1 | 14
CASSFPAGGNTEQYF | TRBV6-6 | 15
CASSPPGHAAYEQYF | TRBV18 | 15
CSAIIYFRGQDYGYTF | TRBV20-1 | 16
CASSFGQGHEQYF | TRBV11-2 | 13
CASSHLDRAYF | TRBV11-2 | 11
CASSSGLVVTDTQYF | TRBV3-1 | 15
CASSSTAANTGELFF | TRBV18 | 15
CASNAMAYEQYF | TRBV6-1 | 12
CSVVDRGGSSYNEQFF | TRBV29-1 | 16
CASRQGGGGLYNEQFF | TRBV7-2 | 16
CASSYWARADTQYF | TRBV11-2 | 14
CASSPTLAGDYNEQFF | TRBV6-1 | 16
CASSVYLGSGADTQYF | TRBV9 | 16
CASSPPGEGLEQYF | TRBV18 | 14
CASSPGQGSSGGTGELFF | TRBV11-1 | 18
CSAGAVYEQYF | TRBV29-1 | 11
CASSSREIVGSPLHF | TRBV6-2/TRBV6-3 | 15
CASSSPTGTVSYEQYF | TRBV5-1 | 16
CASSSTSAKGDTQYF | TRBV6-2/TRBV6-3 | 15
CASSLQGRTSGADTQYF | TRBV4-3 | 17
CASSLPRDRDQPQHF | TRBV6-2/TRBV6-3 | 15
CASSQTGGLAKNIQYF | TRBV7-2 | 16
CASSPTRPGYEQYF | TRBV11-1 | 14
CASSLARTLNEQFF | TRBV7-8 | 14
CASSRLESTDTQYF | TRBV5-4 | 14
CASSILESSGELFF | TRBV19 | 14
CASSQGASPEKLFF | TRBV3-1 | 14
CASSQRSVPNTGELFF | TRBV3-1 | 16
CASSRFRGSSTDTQYF | TRBV7-2 | 16
CASSWASGKNIQYF | TRBV7-2 | 14
CASSYLGGRAHEQFF | TRBV6-5 | 15
CASRSGGAFRNTGELFF | TRBV6-5 | 17
CASSPTPVADTQYF | TRBV7-2 | 14
CASTSSLGKNIQYF | TRBV25-1 | 14